This T cell receptor beta chain is from a study of cytomegalovirus exposure and HLA in healthy donors. Both 60 Vbeta primers and 13 Jbeta primers went into the PCR. Original processing notes: Later, tens of millions of unique TCR beta chains were counted in an analysis, and some 11 million of them were shared. Clones were sequenced by immunoSEQ multiplex PCR, and TCRdb holds only the in-frame ones, with some missing. V and J calls plus clone size are reproduced from that table; the DNA served to infer D and trimming. This table has around 130,000 clones, under 85% appearing once. Notes on the study in general: Follow-up analysis later connected one missense variant in DCLRE1C with trimming of TCR beta V- and J-genes.

The germline gives CDR1 SGHVS, CDR2 FNYEAQ. The CDR3 is 15 residues long. V shed 5 bases, J shed 3 bases, and the junction held 9 bases outside the gene matches. Comment on this clone: What it binds is unknown.

The gene calls are TRBV7-6 and TRBJ2-7; 8 positions agree with TRBD1. The clonotype originates from a man in his late teens or twenties in good health and CMV-seropositive. The sequenced sample consisted of PBMCs. The CDR3 DNA follows: TGTGCCAGCAGCACAACCGACAGGGGAAGCTACGAGCAGTACTTC. Amino acids: CASSTTDRGSYEQYF.